This T cell receptor (beta chain) was recorded in a study of T-cell memory formation after mild COVID-19. The 5'RACE method, run with constant-segment primers, produced TCR alpha and TCR beta cDNA libraries (carrying sample barcodes and UMIs). Using its own MiXCR run on the 5' RACE reads, TCRdb lists one record per CDR3 protein. The data show roughly 190,000 distinct CDR3 sequences, about 17% seen once. Findings and caveats of the study: Pre-infection memory held some responding clones, suggesting pre-existing cross-reactive T cells responded.

V lost 6 bases, J lost 7 bases, and 20 bases lay in between. Germline assignment: CDR1 LGHNA and CDR2 YSLEER. The CDR3 has 15 residues. For this clonotype: Antigen unknown.

The sequenced sample consisted of PBMCs or a T cell subset sorted from them (not recorded which). The TCR originated in an adult woman who had mild COVID-19 (a few samples of this study predate the infection). Cell type and time point are not known. The gene calls are TRBV4-3 and TRBJ2-3, with D tentatively TRBD2 (5 bases). The CDR3 coding sequence is TGCGCCAGCAGTCCCGAATCCCTCAGCGGAAATACGCAGTATTTT. Translated: CASSPESLSGNTQYF.